This T cell receptor (beta chain) was captured by sequencing in a study of human T cells and chemical hapten exposure. Turning to the study itself: Reading of the patch tests, which applied 0.01% DPC to the upper back, occurred at 6 days.

Indicated time point: pre-sensitization, week 0. Indicated treatment: therapeutic diphenylcyclopropenone sensitization with weekly scalp DPC. Alopecia patients, 18 to 70 years old and DPC-suitable, served as donors. Study outcomes and limitations: TCRs whose frequency exceeded 1 in 1000 remained the same following DPC sensitization.

In its sample, this clonotype was seen a few times. What it binds is unknown. Trimming cost V 3 bases and J 7 bases, with 13 bases left between them. Germline V lookup: CDR1 SGHDN, CDR2 FVKESK. This CDR3 has 15 amino acids. For the library, individual cDNA molecules each received unique molecular identifiers. From the RACE reads, TCRdb called clonotypes with MiXCR, one entry per CDR3 protein. The data show 50,000 to 65,000 distinct CDR3 sequences, 11% seen once. This clonotype was obtained from a woman in her thirties or forties with alopecia areata. Some clones in this sample may be carry-over from other donors' samples. Sequences were derived from whole blood, sampled in connection with sensitization to the hapten diphenylcyclopropenone (DPC). This chain connects TRBV14 to TRBJ1-6; D is ambiguous. CDR3 DNA sequence: TGTGCCAGCAGCCATCTCCGGGGTCAGAATTCACCCCTCCACTTT. Amino acid sequence: CASSHLRGQNSPLHF.